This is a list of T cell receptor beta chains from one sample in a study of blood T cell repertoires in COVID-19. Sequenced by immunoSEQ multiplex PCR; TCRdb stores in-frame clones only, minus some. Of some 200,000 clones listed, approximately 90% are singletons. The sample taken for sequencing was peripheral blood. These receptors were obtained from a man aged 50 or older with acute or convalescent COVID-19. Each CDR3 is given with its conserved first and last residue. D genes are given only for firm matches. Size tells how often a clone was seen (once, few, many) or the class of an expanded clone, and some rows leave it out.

cdr3_nt: TGTGCCAGCAGCCATATTCAGAGGAATAGCAATCAGCCCCAGCATTTT; cdr3_aa: CASSHIQRNSNQPQHF; cdr3_length: 16; v_call: TRBV28; clone_size: .; j_call: TRBJ1-5; d_call: .
cdr3_nt: TGTGCCAGCAGTTCGAGAGCGGGGGGGTTAAGCTCCTACAATGAGCAGTTCTTC; cdr3_aa: CASSSRAGGLSSYNEQFF; cdr3_length: 18; v_call: TRBV7-3; clone_size: .; j_call: TRBJ2-1; d_call: TRBD2
cdr3_nt: TGTGCCAGCATTAAACTACCCGGACAGGCGCCTGGAAACACCATATATTTT; cdr3_aa: CASIKLPGQAPGNTIYF; cdr3_length: 17; v_call: TRBV21-1; clone_size: .; j_call: TRBJ1-3; d_call: .
cdr3_nt: TGCGCCAGCAGGTCTACCGGGACTCCTATGGATACGCAGTATTTT; cdr3_aa: CASRSTGTPMDTQYF; cdr3_length: 15; v_call: TRBV5-1; clone_size: .; j_call: TRBJ2-3; d_call: .
cdr3_nt: TGTGCCAGCAGACCTCATGAGGGGGCATCGGGCTACACCTTC; cdr3_aa: CASRPHEGASGYTF; cdr3_length: 14; v_call: TRBV28; clone_size: .; j_call: TRBJ1-2; d_call: TRBD1
cdr3_nt: TGTGCCACAGGGAGGGCGGAGACCCAGTACTTC; cdr3_aa: CATGRAETQYF; cdr3_length: 11; v_call: TRBV6-5; clone_size: .; j_call: TRBJ2-5; d_call: TRBD2
cdr3_nt: TGTGCCAGCACCCAGGGCTCTGGAAACACCATATATTTT; cdr3_aa: CASTQGSGNTIYF; cdr3_length: 13; v_call: TRBV9; clone_size: .; j_call: TRBJ1-3; d_call: .
cdr3_nt: TGTGCCAGTAGTCCGAGATGGGATACAGGAGACTATGGCTACACCTTC; cdr3_aa: CASSPRWDTGDYGYTF; cdr3_length: 16; v_call: TRBV19; clone_size: .; j_call: TRBJ1-2; d_call: .
cdr3_nt: TGTGCCACCAGTGAACGCCCGACTAGCGGATACACAGATACGCAGTATTTT; cdr3_aa: CATSERPTSGYTDTQYF; cdr3_length: 17; v_call: TRBV24-1; clone_size: .; j_call: TRBJ2-3; d_call: TRBD2
cdr3_nt: TGTGCCAGCACGTTTGCGGGGACTTTAGAGACCCAGTACTTC; cdr3_aa: CASTFAGTLETQYF; cdr3_length: 14; v_call: TRBV27; clone_size: .; j_call: TRBJ2-5; d_call: .
cdr3_nt: TGTGCCACCAGTGATCGAGGGCCGGGCACAGATACGCAGTATTTT; cdr3_aa: CATSDRGPGTDTQYF; cdr3_length: 15; v_call: TRBV24-1; clone_size: .; j_call: TRBJ2-3; d_call: .
cdr3_nt: TGTGCCAGCAGCCAGGACAGGGGGGATATTGGCTACACCTTC; cdr3_aa: CASSQDRGDIGYTF; cdr3_length: 14; v_call: TRBV7-8; clone_size: once; j_call: TRBJ1-2; d_call: TRBD1
cdr3_nt: TGTGCCAGTAGTGGGACAGGGGGTAATCAGCCCCAGCATTTT; cdr3_aa: CASSGTGGNQPQHF; cdr3_length: 14; v_call: TRBV19; clone_size: few; j_call: TRBJ1-5; d_call: TRBD1
cdr3_nt: TGTGCCAGCAGCTCCAACGGGGGGACTAGCACAGATACGCAGTATTTT; cdr3_aa: CASSSNGGTSTDTQYF; cdr3_length: 16; v_call: TRBV7-9; clone_size: .; j_call: TRBJ2-3; d_call: TRBD2
cdr3_nt: TGTGCCAGCAGCTTCGGGACAGGCGGAAATGAGCAGTTCTTC; cdr3_aa: CASSFGTGGNEQFF; cdr3_length: 14; v_call: TRBV6-6; clone_size: .; j_call: TRBJ2-1; d_call: TRBD1
cdr3_nt: TGTGCCAGCAACCAGGGGGCCAAAAACATTCAGTACTTC; cdr3_aa: CASNQGAKNIQYF; cdr3_length: 13; v_call: TRBV28; clone_size: once; j_call: TRBJ2-4; d_call: .
cdr3_nt: TGTGCCAGCAGCTTCGGGGGAAACACCATATATTTT; cdr3_aa: CASSFGGNTIYF; cdr3_length: 12; v_call: TRBV11-1; clone_size: .; j_call: TRBJ1-3; d_call: .
cdr3_nt: TGCGCCAGCAGCCAAGAGATCGTCCCCCGGGACAGGGGATCTAATGGCTACACCTTC; cdr3_aa: CASSQEIVPRDRGSNGYTF; cdr3_length: 19; v_call: TRBV4-3; clone_size: few; j_call: TRBJ1-2; d_call: TRBD1
cdr3_nt: TGTGCCAGCAGCGCCGGGACATTAAATGAGCAGTTCTTC; cdr3_aa: CASSAGTLNEQFF; cdr3_length: 13; v_call: TRBV9; clone_size: .; j_call: TRBJ2-1; d_call: .